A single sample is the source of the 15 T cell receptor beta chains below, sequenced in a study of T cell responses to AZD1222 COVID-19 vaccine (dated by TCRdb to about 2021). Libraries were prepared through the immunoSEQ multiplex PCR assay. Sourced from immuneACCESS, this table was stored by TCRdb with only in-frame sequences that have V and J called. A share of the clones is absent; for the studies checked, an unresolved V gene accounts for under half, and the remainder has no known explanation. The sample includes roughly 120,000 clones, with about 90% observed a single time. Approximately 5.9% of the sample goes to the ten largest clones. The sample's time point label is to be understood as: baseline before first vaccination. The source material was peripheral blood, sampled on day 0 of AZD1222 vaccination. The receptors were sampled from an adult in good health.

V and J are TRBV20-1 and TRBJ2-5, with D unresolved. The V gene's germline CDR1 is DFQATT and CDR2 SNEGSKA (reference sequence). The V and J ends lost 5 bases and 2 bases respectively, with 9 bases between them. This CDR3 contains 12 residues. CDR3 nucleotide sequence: TGCAGTGCTCGTGACGGACAAGAGACCCAGTACTTC. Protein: CSARDGQETQYF.

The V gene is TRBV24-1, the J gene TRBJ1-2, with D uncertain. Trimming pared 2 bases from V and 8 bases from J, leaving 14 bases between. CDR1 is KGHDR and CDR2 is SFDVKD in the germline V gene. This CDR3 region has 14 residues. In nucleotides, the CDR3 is TGTGCCACCAGTGATTCTACAAAAATCGGGGGCTACACCTTC. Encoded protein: CATSDSTKIGGYTF.

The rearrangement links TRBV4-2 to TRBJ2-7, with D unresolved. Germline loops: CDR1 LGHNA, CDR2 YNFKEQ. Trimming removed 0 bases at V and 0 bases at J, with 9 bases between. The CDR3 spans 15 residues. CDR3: CASSQELSSSYEQYF. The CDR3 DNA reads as TGTGCCAGCAGCCAAGAACTCTCCAGCTCCTACGAGCAGTACTTC.

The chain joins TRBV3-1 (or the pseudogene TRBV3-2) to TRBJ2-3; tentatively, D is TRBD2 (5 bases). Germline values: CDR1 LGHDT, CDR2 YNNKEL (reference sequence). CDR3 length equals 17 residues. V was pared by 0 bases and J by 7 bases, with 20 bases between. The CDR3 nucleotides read TGTGCCAGCAGCCAAGACACACCGGGAAGGGTTAGGAATACGCAGTATTTT. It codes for CASSQDTPGRVRNTQYF.

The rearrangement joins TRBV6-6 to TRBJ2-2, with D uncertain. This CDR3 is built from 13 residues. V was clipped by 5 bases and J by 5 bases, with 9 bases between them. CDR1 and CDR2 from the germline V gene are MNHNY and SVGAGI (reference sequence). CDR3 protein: CASSTRWTGELFF. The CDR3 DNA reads TGTGCCAGCAGTACCCGTTGGACCGGGGAGCTGTTTTTT.

The CDR3 protein is CASSEVTRISATNEKLFF. CDR3 sequence (DNA): TGTGCCAGCAGTGAAGTGACACGGATCTCTGCAACTAATGAAAAACTGTTTTTT. The chain links TRBV2 to TRBJ1-4; D is ambiguous. V lost 1 base and J 0 bases, leaving 15 bases between the germline ends. The CDR3 contains 18 residues. From germline, CDR1 is SNHLY and CDR2 FYNNEI.

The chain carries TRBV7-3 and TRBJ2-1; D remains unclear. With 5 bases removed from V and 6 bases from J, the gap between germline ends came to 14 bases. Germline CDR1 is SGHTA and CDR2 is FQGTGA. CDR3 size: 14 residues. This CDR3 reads CASSTEDRVNEQFF. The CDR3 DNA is TGTGCCAGCAGCACCGAAGATAGGGTCAATGAGCAGTTCTTC. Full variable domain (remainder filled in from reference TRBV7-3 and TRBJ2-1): GAGVSQTPSNKVTEKGKYVELRCDPISGHTALYWYRQSLGQGPEFLIYFQGTGAADDSGLPNDRFFAVRPEGSVSTLKIQRTERGDSAVYLCASSTEDRVNEQFFGPGTRLTVL.

The CDR3 nucleotides read TGTGCCGCCGACAGTCGTAATTCACCCCTCCACTTT. This translates into CAADSRNSPLHF. The rearrangement joins TRBV19 to TRBJ1-6; weak D call: TRBD1 (5 bases). This CDR3 has 12 residues. Per the germline V gene, CDR1 is LNHDA and CDR2 is SQIVND (reference sequence). V lost 11 bases and J 6 bases, leaving 11 bases between the germline ends.

Here the CDR3 DNA reads TGTGCCAGCTCACCCGGCGGCCAGGCCTACGAGCAGTACTTC. This encodes CASSPGGQAYEQYF. The chain joins TRBV18 to TRBJ2-7; D remains ambiguous. V was shortened by 3 bases and J by 2 bases, with 11 bases between the two germline ends. This CDR3 is built from 14 residues. Per the germline V gene, CDR1 is KGHSH and CDR2 is LQKENI.

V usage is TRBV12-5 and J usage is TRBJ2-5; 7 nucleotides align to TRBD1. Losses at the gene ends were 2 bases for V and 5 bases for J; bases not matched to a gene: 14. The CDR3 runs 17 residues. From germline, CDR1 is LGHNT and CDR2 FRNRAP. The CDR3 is CASGLSRTGAFVETQYF. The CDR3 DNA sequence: TGTGCTAGTGGTTTGTCGCGGACAGGCGCCTTTGTGGAGACCCAGTACTTC.

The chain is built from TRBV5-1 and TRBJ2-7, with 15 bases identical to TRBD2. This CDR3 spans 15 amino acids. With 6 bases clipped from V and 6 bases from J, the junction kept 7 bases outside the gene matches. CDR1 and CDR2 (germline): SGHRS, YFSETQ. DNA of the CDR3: TGCGCCAGCAACGGACTAGCGGGAGGGCCGGGCGAGCAGTACTTC. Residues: CASNGLAGGPGEQYF.

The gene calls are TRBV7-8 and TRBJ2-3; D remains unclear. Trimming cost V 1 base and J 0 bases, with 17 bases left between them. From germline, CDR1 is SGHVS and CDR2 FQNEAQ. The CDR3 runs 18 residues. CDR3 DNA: TGTGCCAGCAGCTTAGGCCTGTGGTCCAGTTCTAGCACAGATACGCAGTATTTT. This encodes CASSLGLWSSSSTDTQYF.

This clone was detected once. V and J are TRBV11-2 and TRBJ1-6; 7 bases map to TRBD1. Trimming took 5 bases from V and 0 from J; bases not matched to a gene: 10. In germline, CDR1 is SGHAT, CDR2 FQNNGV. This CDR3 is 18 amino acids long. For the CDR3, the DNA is TGTGCCAGCAGCCCGACAGGGACCCGCGGCTCCTATAATTCACCCCTCCACTTT. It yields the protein CASSPTGTRGSYNSPLHF.

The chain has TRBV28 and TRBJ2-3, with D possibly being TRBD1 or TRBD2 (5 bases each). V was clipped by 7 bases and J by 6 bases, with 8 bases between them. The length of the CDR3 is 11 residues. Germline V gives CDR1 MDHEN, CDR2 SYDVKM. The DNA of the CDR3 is TGTGCCAGCACCCGGGGCGATACGCAGTATTTT. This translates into CASTRGDTQYF.

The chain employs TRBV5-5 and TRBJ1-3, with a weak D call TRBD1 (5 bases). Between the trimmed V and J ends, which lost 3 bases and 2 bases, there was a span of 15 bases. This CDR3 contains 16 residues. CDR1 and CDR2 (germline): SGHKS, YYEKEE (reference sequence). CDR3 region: CASSWGGRRTGNTIYF. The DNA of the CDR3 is TGTGCCAGCAGCTGGGGGGGTAGAAGGACTGGAAACACCATATATTTT.